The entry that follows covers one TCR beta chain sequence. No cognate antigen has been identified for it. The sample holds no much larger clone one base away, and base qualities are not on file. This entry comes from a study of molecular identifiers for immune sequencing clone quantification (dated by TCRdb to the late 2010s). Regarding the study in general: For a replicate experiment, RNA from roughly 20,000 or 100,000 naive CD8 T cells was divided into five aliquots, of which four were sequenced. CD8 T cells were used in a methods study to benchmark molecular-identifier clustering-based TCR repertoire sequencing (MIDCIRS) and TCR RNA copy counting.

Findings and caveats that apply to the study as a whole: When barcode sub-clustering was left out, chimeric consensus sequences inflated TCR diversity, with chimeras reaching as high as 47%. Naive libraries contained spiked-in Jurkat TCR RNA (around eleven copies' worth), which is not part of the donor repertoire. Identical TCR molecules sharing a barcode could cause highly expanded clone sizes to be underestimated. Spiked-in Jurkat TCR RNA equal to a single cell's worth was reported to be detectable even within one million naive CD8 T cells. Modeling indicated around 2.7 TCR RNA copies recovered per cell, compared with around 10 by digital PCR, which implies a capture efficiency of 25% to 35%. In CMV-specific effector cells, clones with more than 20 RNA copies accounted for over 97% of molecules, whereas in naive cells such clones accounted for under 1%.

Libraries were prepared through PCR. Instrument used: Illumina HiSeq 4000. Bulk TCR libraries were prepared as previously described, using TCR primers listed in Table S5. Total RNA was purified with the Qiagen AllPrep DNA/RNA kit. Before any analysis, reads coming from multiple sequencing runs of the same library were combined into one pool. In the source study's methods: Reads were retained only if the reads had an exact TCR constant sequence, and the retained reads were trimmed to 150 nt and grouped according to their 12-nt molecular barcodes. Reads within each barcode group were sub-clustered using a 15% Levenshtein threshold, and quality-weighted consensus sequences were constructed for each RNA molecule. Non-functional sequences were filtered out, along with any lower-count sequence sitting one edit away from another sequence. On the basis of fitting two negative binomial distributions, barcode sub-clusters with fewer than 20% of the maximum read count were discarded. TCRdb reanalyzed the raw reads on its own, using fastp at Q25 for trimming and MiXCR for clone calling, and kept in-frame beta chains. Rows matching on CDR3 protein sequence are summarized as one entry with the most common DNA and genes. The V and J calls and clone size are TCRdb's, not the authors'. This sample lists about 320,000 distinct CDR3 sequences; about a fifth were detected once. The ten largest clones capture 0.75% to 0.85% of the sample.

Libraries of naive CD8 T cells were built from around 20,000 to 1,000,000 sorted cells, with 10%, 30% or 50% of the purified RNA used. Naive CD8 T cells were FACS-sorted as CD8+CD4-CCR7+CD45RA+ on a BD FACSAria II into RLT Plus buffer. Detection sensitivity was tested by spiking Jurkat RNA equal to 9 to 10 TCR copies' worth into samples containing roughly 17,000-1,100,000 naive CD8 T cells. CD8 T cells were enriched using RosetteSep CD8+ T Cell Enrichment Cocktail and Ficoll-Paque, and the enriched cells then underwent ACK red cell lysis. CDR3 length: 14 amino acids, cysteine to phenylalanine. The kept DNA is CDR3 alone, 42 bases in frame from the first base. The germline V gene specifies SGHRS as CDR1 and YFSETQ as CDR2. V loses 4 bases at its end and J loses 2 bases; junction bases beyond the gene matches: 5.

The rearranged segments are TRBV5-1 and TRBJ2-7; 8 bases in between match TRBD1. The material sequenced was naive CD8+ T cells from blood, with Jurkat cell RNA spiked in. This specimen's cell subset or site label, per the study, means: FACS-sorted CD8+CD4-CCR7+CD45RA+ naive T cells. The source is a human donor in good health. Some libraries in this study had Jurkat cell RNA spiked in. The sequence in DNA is TGCGCCAGCAGCACCGGACAGGGAACCTACGAGCAGTACTTC. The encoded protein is CASSTGQGTYEQYF.